This TCR beta chain is from a study of Ad26.COV2.S vaccination and SARS-CoV-2 variants. Study background: The donor belonged to the COV1001 Ad26.COV2.S trial arm.

This CDR3 has 13 amino acids. With 0 bases clipped from V and 8 bases from J, the junction kept 3 bases outside the gene matches. The germline CDR1 and CDR2 sequences are SGHNT and YYREEE (reference sequence). As for treatment: roughly 19 received Ad26.COV2.S at low or high dose, single or two shots; about five received placebo; per-sample allocation not given. Sampling was performed 63 days after the first vaccine or placebo injection. The repertoire was sequenced with immunoSEQ multiplex PCR; TCRdb's copy has only in-frame clones and lacks some. Found here are roughly 390,000 clones, approximately 90% of them singletons; the top ten hold more than 3%.

Here the sequenced sample was peripheral blood, taken in a trial of Ad26.COV2.S vaccine versus placebo. The source is a person between 18 and 60 years old who received the Ad26.COV2.S COVID-19 vaccine or a placebo. J is TRBJ1-2 and V is TRBV5-4; TRBD1 matches at 8 bases. CDR3 sequence (DNA): TGTGCCAGCAGCTTGGCGGACAGGGAGGGCTACACCTTC. Amino acids: CASSLADREGYTF.